This T cell receptor (beta chain) stems from a study of cytomegalovirus exposure and HLA in healthy donors. Regarding the study as a whole: Analysis was carried out at a later point, and it linked a missense DCLRE1C variant to TCR beta V- and J-gene trimming. In vitro work confirmed that a few CMV-associated chains recognize CMV antigens. Rarity held for most TCR sequences, but there were some public TCRs that occurred in many donors. HLA restriction was apparent for most CMV-associated TCR beta chains in a later analysis.

J was trimmed by 9 bases and V by 3 bases; bases with no gene match: 7. The CDR3 sequence is 15 residues long. Germline-derived CDR1 and CDR2 are WNHNN and SYGVQD (reference sequence). The PCR employed 60 Vbeta primers together with 13 Jbeta primers. Profiling relied on immunoSEQ multiplex PCR, and the TCRdb table lists in-frame clones only, not all of them. Its table records 200,000 to 250,000 clones. Details on this clone: The target antigen is unknown.

The V and J genes are TRBV10-1 and TRBJ2-1; TRBD2 matches 11 bases. Specimen: PBMCs. The clonotype originates from a woman aged 25 to 39 in good health and CMV-seropositive. CDR3 region: CASSDSGGALGEQFF. The CDR3 bases are TGCGCCAGCAGTGATAGCGGGGGGGCTCTCGGTGAGCAGTTCTTC.